A single sample is the source of the 17 T cell receptor beta chains below, sequenced in a study of response to subunit inactivated influenza vaccine. A single record per CDR3 protein comes from TCRdb applying MiXCR to the RT-PCR reads. The sample consists of roughly 520,000 distinct CDR3 sequences, about 25% of them appearing once. The sample here was CD4+ T cells sorted from PBMCs, taken about 5 days after vaccination. The source of these receptors is a man in his fifties who received an inactivated influenza vaccine.

The J gene is TRBJ2-1, the V gene TRBV18, with no clear D. Germline loops: CDR1 KGHSH, CDR2 LQKENI. This CDR3 contains 13 residues. With 3 bases removed from V and 5 bases from J, the gap between germline ends came to 8 bases. The CDR3 is CASSPFSDNEQFF. In nucleotides, the CDR3 is TGTGCCAGCTCACCTTTTTCCGACAATGAGCAGTTCTTC.

This clonotype was detected ten times or more. The CDR3 DNA reads as TGCAGTGCTAGAGAAGGGAAAGCGGGAGGGTTCTACACCTTC. Its protein product is CSAREGKAGGFYTF. V gene TRBV20-1 combines with J gene TRBJ1-2; D unclear. This CDR3 is 14 amino acids long. Germline V lookup: CDR1 DFQATT, CDR2 SNEGSKA (reference sequence). V was shortened by 0 bases and J by 10 bases, with 18 bases between the two germline ends.

Concerning this clonotype itself: The germline gene is not matched at one end of the junction; a read error may be the cause. The V gene is TRBV6-5, the J gene TRBJ1-5, with TRBD1 matching 11 bases. The CDR3 is made up of 18 amino acids. The V gene's germline CDR1 is MNHEY and CDR2 SVGAGI. The CDR3 loop reads CASSYSDRGLFSNQPQHF. In nucleotides, the CDR3 is TGTGCCAGCAGTTACTCGGACAGGGGGCTTTTTAGTAATCAACCCCAGCATTTT.

To note about this clonotype: It may be a read error: a sequence one base away is much more abundant. The chain recombines TRBV7-2 with TRBJ1-1, with D unresolved. Germline CDR1 and CDR2: SGHTA and FQGNSA. This CDR3 spans 14 amino acids. The germline V and J ends were trimmed by 4 bases and 0 bases, with 9 bases remaining between them. The CDR3 is CASSWVGLNTEAFF. CDR3 nucleotide sequence: TGTGCCAGCAGCTGGGTCGGCCTGAACACTGAAGCTTTCTTT.

This clonotype showed up many times. This rearrangement joins TRBV7-8 to TRBJ1-1, with TRBD1 identical over 8 bases. The CDR3 length is 16 residues. Germline values: CDR1 SGHVS, CDR2 FQNEAQ. Unmatched junction bases numbered 9, after V lost 2 bases and J lost 4 bases. CDR3 DNA: TGTGCCAGCAGCTTATGGCCAGGGGGCAAAGGCACTGAAGCTTTCTTT. This encodes CASSLWPGGKGTEAFF. Filled out from reference TRBV7-8 and TRBJ1-1, the complete variable domain reads GAGVSQSPRYKVAKRGQDVALRCDPISGHVSLFWYQQALGQGPEFLTYFQNEAQLDKSGLPSDRFFAERPEGSVSTLKIQRTQQEDSAVYLCASSLWPGGKGTEAFFGQGTRLTVV.

This clonotype was seen a few times. The CDR3 DNA reads as TGCGCCAGCAACGACCAATCTAGCGTCGGGGAGCAGTACTTC. Residues: CASNDQSSVGEQYF. The genes are TRBV5-1 and TRBJ2-7; TRBD2 might be the D (6 bases). The CDR3 has 14 amino acids. CDR1 SGHRS and CDR2 YFSETQ come from the germline V gene. The V end lost 6 bases, the J end lost 7 bases, and 20 bases lay between the germline ends.

The gene calls are TRBV10-3 and TRBJ2-7, with unresolved D. CDR1 is ENHRY, CDR2 SYGVKD, per germline. CDR3 size: 13 residues. Trimming removed 3 bases at V and 0 bases at J, with 6 bases between. This CDR3 reads CAISEQSSYEQYF. CDR3 coding DNA: TGTGCCATCAGTGAACAGAGCTCCTACGAGCAGTACTTC.

The chain carries TRBV4-2 and TRBJ1-4, with 7 bases matching TRBD1. The CDR3 consists of 16 residues. CDR1 and CDR2 from the germline V gene are LGHNA and YNFKEQ. J lost 6 bases, V lost 3 bases, and 10 bases had no gene match. The CDR3 region has the DNA TGTGCCAGCAGCCAGGAGACAGGGCGCGCTGATGAAAAACTGTTTTTT. As protein: CASSQETGRADEKLFF.

V usage is TRBV7-2 and J usage is TRBJ2-7; D possibly corresponds to TRBD2 (5 bases). Trimming removed 3 bases at V and 4 bases at J, with 13 bases between. The CDR3 is 14 amino acids. In germline, CDR1 is SGHTA, CDR2 FQGNSA. The CDR3 nucleotides read TGTGCCAGCAGCTTGAGGGCAGGTGGTTACGAGCAGTACTTC. It translates to CASSLRAGGYEQYF.

The sample holds a few counts of this clonotype. The chain combines TRBV28 with TRBJ2-3; D call uncertain. V lost 4 bases and J 5 bases, leaving 7 bases between the germline ends. The germline V gene encodes CDR1 MDHEN and CDR2 SYDVKM. This CDR3 has 12 residues. CDR3 sequence (DNA): TGTGCCAGCAGTTCGTCAGAAGATACGCAGTATTTT. Protein product: CASSSSEDTQYF.

The chain carries TRBV5-1 and TRBJ2-1, with D tentatively TRBD2 (6 bases). V lost 4 bases to trimming and J lost 8 bases, with 16 bases between them. This CDR3 is 14 amino acids long. Germline V gives CDR1 SGHRS, CDR2 YFSETQ. The CDR3 spells CASSNRAGIDEQFF. DNA for the CDR3: TGCGCCAGCAGCAATCGCGCGGGGATCGATGAGCAGTTCTTC.

This clonotype showed up just once. This rearrangement joins TRBV18 to TRBJ2-5; 8 nucleotides agree with TRBD1. V shed 6 bases and J 6 bases; nucleotides not matched to a gene: 12. This CDR3 spans 15 amino acids. The germline V gene encodes CDR1 KGHSH and CDR2 LQKENI. CDR3 residues: CASSFQGTGGKTQYF. The CDR3 bases are TGTGCCAGCTCGTTCCAGGGGACAGGAGGAAAGACCCAGTACTTC. Full variable domain (missing parts from reference TRBV18 and TRBJ2-5): NAGVMQNPRHLVRRRGQEARLRCSPMKGHSHVYWYRQLPEEGLKFMVYLQKENIIDESGMPKERFSAEFPKEGPSILRIQQVVRGDSAAYFCASSFQGTGGKTQYFGPGTRLLVL.

A few counts support this clonotype. The rearrangement joins TRBV7-2 to TRBJ2-1; no reliable D call. V dropped 1 base and J dropped 5 bases, with 18 bases sitting between them. There are 17 residues in the CDR3. Looked up from germline, CDR1 is SGHTA and CDR2 is FQGNSA. CDR3 DNA sequence: TGTGCCAGCAGCTTAGTCGTTTTGAGGCTTGGAGACAATGAGCAGTTCTTC. Residues: CASSLVVLRLGDNEQFF.

This clonotype occurred once. The chain carries TRBV6-1 and TRBJ2-7, with D possibly being TRBD1 (6 bases). Between the trimmed V and J ends, which lost 6 bases and 6 bases, there was a span of 18 bases. This CDR3 region has 14 residues. Per the germline V gene, CDR1 is MNHNS and CDR2 is SASEGT. The CDR3 sequence is CASSLDRSLSEQYF. The DNA for the CDR3 is TGTGCCAGCAGCCTCGACAGGAGTCTTTCCGAGCAGTACTTC.

To note about this clonotype: One junction end does not reproduce the germline sequence, and a read error may be involved. The chain has TRBV20-1 and TRBJ2-3; no reliable D call. The CDR3 is 14 residues long. In germline, CDR1 is DFQATT, CDR2 SNEGSKA (reference sequence). The CDR3 loop reads CCARDVVRTDTQYF. In DNA, the CDR3 is TGCTGTGCTAGAGATGTGGTGCGGACAGATACGCAGTATTTT.

This clonotype was found a few times. The chain employs TRBV6-2 or TRBV6-3 and TRBJ1-2; D perhaps matches TRBD1 (6 bases). Per the germline V gene, CDR1 is MNHEY and CDR2 is SVGEGT. Trimming removed 10 bases at V and 0 bases at J, with 12 bases between. The CDR3 has 13 residues. CDR3 region: CATRDTSNYGYTF. CDR3 DNA sequence: TGTGCCACCCGGGACACATCTAACTATGGCTACACCTTC.

The chain uses TRBV20-1 and TRBJ1-6, with unresolved D. Germline CDR1 and CDR2: DFQATT and SNEGSKA (reference sequence). Between the trimmed V and J ends, which lost 3 bases and 5 bases, there was a span of 14 bases. The CDR3 loop spans 15 amino acids. CDR3 in DNA: TGCAGTGCTAGTGAGGGCGGAAAGGATAATTCACCCCTCCACTTT. It is translated as CSASEGGKDNSPLHF.